A selection of T cell receptor beta chains follows, all from one sample in a study of response to subunit inactivated influenza vaccine. TCRdb recomputed calls from the RT-PCR reads with MiXCR, one row per CDR3 protein. The data contain more than 150,000 distinct CDR3 sequences, 7.5% to 10% of them singletons. Material: non-naive T cells sorted from PBMCs, obtained on the day of vaccination. The receptors shown here come from a man aged 50 to 59 who received an inactivated influenza vaccine. Both conserved end residues are part of each CDR3. Each record gives: D gene, V gene, J gene, clone size, CDR3 DNA, CDR3 protein. A D gene is named only where the DNA matches it firmly. Size values are once, few and many counts, or a class for expanded clones, and some rows have none.

>-|TRBV9|TRBJ2-7|-
TGTGCCAGCAGCGGGAGCAATGGCGAGCAGTACTTC
CASSGSNGEQYF
>-|TRBV12-3/TRBV12-4|TRBJ2-3|many
TGTGCCAGCAGTCTTAGACAGACAGATACGCAGTATTTT
CASSLRQTDTQYF
>-|TRBV20-1|TRBJ2-2|-
TGCAGTGCTAGAAGTCTCTCAGGGCAGGCGAACACCGGGGAGCTGTTTTTT
CSARSLSGQANTGELFF
>-|TRBV20-1|TRBJ2-3|few
TGCAGTGCCCCGGCGATAGGAACAGATACGCAGTATTTT
CSAPAIGTDTQYF
>TRBD2|TRBV9|TRBJ2-1|few
TGTGCCAGCAGCGCCCATAGCGGGGGGGCCAATGAGCAGTTCTTC
CASSAHSGGANEQFF
>TRBD2|TRBV28|TRBJ2-2|many
TGTGCCAGCAGTTTGCTAGCGGGAGGCGACCGGGGCCGGGAGCTGTTTTTT
CASSLLAGGDRGRELFF
>TRBD2|TRBV27|TRBJ2-7|few
TGTGCCAGCAGTTTATTGGCCCCTAATCGGGAGGGCTACGAGCAGTACTTC
CASSLLAPNREGYEQYF
>-|TRBV28|TRBJ2-7|few
-
CASSSSGVRDEQYF
>-|TRBV20-1|TRBJ2-6|few
TGCAGTGCTAGAGACAGGGCTGGGGCCAACGTCCTGACTTTC
CSARDRAGANVLTF
>-|TRBV6-2/TRBV6-3|TRBJ2-5|-
TGTGCCAGCAGTTACTCAGGCGGCGGGGTACGGGAGACCCAGTACTTC
CASSYSGGGVRETQYF
>TRBD1|TRBV6-2/TRBV6-3|TRBJ2-2|-
TGTGCCAGCAGTTGGGCCGGGACAGGGGATCGAACCGGGGAGCTGTTTTTT
CASSWAGTGDRTGELFF
>-|TRBV7-8|TRBJ2-5|-
TGTGCCAGCAGCCTCCCAATTGGGGGCGTGCGAGAGACCCAGTACTTC
CASSLPIGGVRETQYF
>-|TRBV10-2|TRBJ1-1|-
TGCGCCAGCCAGTTCGGGGGCTTGAACACTGAAGCTTTCTTT
CASQFGGLNTEAFF
>TRBD1|TRBV11-2|TRBJ2-1|-
TGTGCCAGCAGCTTAGATGGGCCGGGGGGACAGGGGTACTCTGAGCAGTTCTTC
CASSLDGPGGQGYSEQFF
>-|TRBV4-1|TRBJ2-5|few
TGCGCCAGCAGCCAAGCGGGTAGAGGTGGGGAGACCCAGTACTTC
CASSQAGRGGETQYF
>TRBD2|TRBV12-3/TRBV12-4|TRBJ2-7|-
TGTGCCAGCAGTTTAACCCGACTAGCGGGGAACCTCTACGAGCAGTACTTC
CASSLTRLAGNLYEQYF
>-|TRBV5-1|TRBJ2-2|few
TGCGCCAGCAGCTTGCAGGTGGCCGGGGAGCTGTTTTTT
CASSLQVAGELFF
>-|TRBV7-2|TRBJ2-7|many
TGTGCCAGCAGCCGTCGGGAAGACTACGAGCAGTACTTC
CASSRREDYEQYF
>TRBD1|TRBV5-1|TRBJ1-1|many
TGCGCCAGCAGCTCGGGGGACAGGGGACGGACTGAAGCTTTCTTT
CASSSGDRGRTEAFF
>TRBD1|TRBV24-1|TRBJ2-7|-
TGTGCCACCAGTGATTCTGGACAGGGTGGAAGCGAGCAGTACTTC
CATSDSGQGGSEQYF
>-|TRBV20-1|TRBJ2-2|-
TGCAGTGCTTCAACCCAGAGGCTGGGGAACACCGGGGAGCTGTTTTTT
CSASTQRLGNTGELFF
>-|TRBV9|TRBJ2-5|-
TGTGCCAGCAGCGTAATGTCGGGGGACAGCCAAGAGACCCAGTACTTC
CASSVMSGDSQETQYF
>TRBD2|TRBV20-1|TRBJ2-1|few
TGCAGTGCTAGGCTAGCGGGGGGGCGGGATTCGGAGTTCTTC
CSARLAGGRDSEFF
>TRBD2|TRBV4-2|TRBJ2-5|-
TGTGCCAGCAGCCAAGAATCTCTAGCGGGAGTAGAGACCCAGTACTTC
CASSQESLAGVETQYF
>TRBD2|TRBV7-2|TRBJ2-7|few
TGTGCCAGCAGCTTAGCGGGACTAAACTACGAGCAGTACTTC
CASSLAGLNYEQYF
>-|TRBV20-1|TRBJ1-2|-
TGCAGTGCTATGGCGGAGGTTCGACATGGCTACACCTTC
CSAMAEVRHGYTF
>-|TRBV3-1|TRBJ1-2|many
TGTGCCAGCAGCCCGGGGGCTCTCTATGGCTACACCTTC
CASSPGALYGYTF
>TRBD1|TRBV4-2|TRBJ2-7|many
TGTGCCAGCAGCCCCCACCCCGAGACAGGGACCTACGAGCAGTACTTC
CASSPHPETGTYEQYF
>-|TRBV7-8|TRBJ2-2|-
TGTGCCAGCAGCCTGCGACAGGCTGCCACCGGGGAGCTGTTTTTT
CASSLRQAATGELFF
>-|TRBV3-1|TRBJ1-1|many
TGTGCCAGCAGCCAAGACTCTGTATGGACCCTCCTGCACATGAACACTGAAGCTTTCTTT
CASSQDSVWTLLHMNTEAFF
>-|TRBV5-5|TRBJ2-2|few
TGTGCCAGCATCATCCAGTGGGGTGGTACCACCGGGGAGCTGTTTTTT
CASIIQWGGTTGELFF
>TRBD2|TRBV5-1|TRBJ2-1|-
TGCGCCAGCAGCTTGGTTCTAGCGGGAGGGCAATCCTACAATGAGCAGTTCTTC
CASSLVLAGGQSYNEQFF
>-|TRBV5-1|TRBJ2-5|few
TGCGCCAGCAGCTTGGGTGGGACCGAAGAGACCCAGTACTTC
CASSLGGTEETQYF
>TRBD1|TRBV10-3|TRBJ2-7|few
TGTGCCATCAGAAACGGGACAGGTACCTACGAGCAGTACTTC
CAIRNGTGTYEQYF
>-|TRBV5-1|TRBJ1-2|few
TGCGCCAGCAGCTTGGGAGCAGCCTTCTATGGCTACACCTTC
CASSLGAAFYGYTF
>TRBD2|TRBV18|TRBJ2-1|few
TGTGCCAGCTCACCGGTCCTAGCGGGAGGGCCAAAGAATGAGCAGTTCTTC
CASSPVLAGGPKNEQFF
>-|TRBV7-2|TRBJ2-7|-
TGTGCCAGCAGCGACGGAGGGGGCACGATCTACGAGCAGTACTTC
CASSDGGGTIYEQYF